Listed below are T cell receptor beta chains from one sample, sequenced in a study of T cell responses to AZD1222 COVID-19 vaccine. The repertoire was sequenced with immunoSEQ multiplex PCR; TCRdb's copy has only in-frame clones and lacks some. The table shows over 100,000 clones, with 80% to 85% occurring only once. The sequenced sample was peripheral blood, obtained on day 0 of AZD1222 vaccination. These receptor sequences come from an adult in good health. Each CDR3 is given with its conserved first and last residue. A D gene is named only where the DNA matches it firmly. Clone size appears in some rows only: once, few, many, or a class for an expanded clone.

cdr3_aa: CASSVDRGNYEQYF
cdr3_nt: TGTGCCAGCAGTGTAGACAGGGGGAACTACGAGCAGTACTTC
j_call: TRBJ2-7
v_call: TRBV25-1
cdr3_length: 14
clone_size: NA
d_call: TRBD1

cdr3_aa: CASSPSNTGELFF
cdr3_nt: TGCGCCAGCAGCCCTTCGAACACCGGGGAGCTGTTTTTT
j_call: TRBJ2-2
v_call: TRBV5-1
cdr3_length: 13
clone_size: NA
d_call: NA

cdr3_aa: CASSPPRGQSYNEQFF
cdr3_nt: TGTGCCAGCAGCCCCCCCCGGGGACAATCCTACAATGAGCAGTTCTTC
j_call: TRBJ2-1
v_call: TRBV11-3
cdr3_length: 16
clone_size: few
d_call: NA

cdr3_aa: CASRMRDPLGYTF
cdr3_nt: TGTGCCAGCAGGATGAGGGACCCTTTGGGCTACACCTTC
j_call: TRBJ1-2
v_call: TRBV28
cdr3_length: 13
clone_size: few
d_call: NA

cdr3_aa: CASSGKQGPYGYTF
cdr3_nt: TGCGCCAGCAGCGGTAAACAGGGGCCATATGGCTACACCTTC
j_call: TRBJ1-2
v_call: TRBV5-1
cdr3_length: 14
clone_size: NA
d_call: TRBD1

cdr3_aa: CASSFRDTTYNSPLHF
cdr3_nt: TGTGCCAGCAGCTTCCGGGACACTACCTATAATTCACCCCTCCACTTT
j_call: TRBJ1-6
v_call: TRBV5-5
cdr3_length: 16
clone_size: few
d_call: NA

cdr3_aa: CASSSGTGYSGNTIYF
cdr3_nt: TGTGCCAGCAGTTCCGGGACAGGGTACTCTGGAAACACCATATATTTT
j_call: TRBJ1-3
v_call: TRBV6-5
cdr3_length: 16
clone_size: NA
d_call: TRBD1

cdr3_aa: CASSLGTGGRGEQFF
cdr3_nt: TGTGCCAGCAGCTTAGGGACAGGGGGTCGAGGTGAGCAGTTCTTC
j_call: TRBJ2-1
v_call: TRBV11-3
cdr3_length: 15
clone_size: NA
d_call: TRBD1

cdr3_aa: CASKVDRLQDTGELFF
cdr3_nt: TGTGCCAGCAAAGTAGACAGGTTACAGGACACCGGGGAGCTGTTTTTT
j_call: TRBJ2-2
v_call: TRBV21-1
cdr3_length: 16
clone_size: NA
d_call: NA

cdr3_aa: CSASSGDNSPLHF
cdr3_nt: TGCAGTGCTAGTTCAGGAGATAATTCACCCCTCCACTTT
j_call: TRBJ1-6
v_call: TRBV20-1
cdr3_length: 13
clone_size: NA
d_call: NA

cdr3_aa: CASSPGGQLQETQYF
cdr3_nt: TGTGCCAGCAGCCCTGGGGGACAGCTCCAAGAGACCCAGTACTTC
j_call: TRBJ2-5
v_call: TRBV5-4
cdr3_length: 15
clone_size: NA
d_call: TRBD1

cdr3_aa: CASTQPGQGTATGELFF
cdr3_nt: TGTGCCAGCACCCAACCGGGACAGGGAACCGCCACCGGGGAGCTGTTTTTT
j_call: TRBJ2-2
v_call: TRBV28
cdr3_length: 17
clone_size: NA
d_call: TRBD1

cdr3_aa: CASSSGQGEGNTIYF
cdr3_nt: TGTGCCAGCAGCTCGGGACAGGGCGAAGGAAACACCATATATTTT
j_call: TRBJ1-3
v_call: TRBV5-4
cdr3_length: 15
clone_size: NA
d_call: TRBD1

cdr3_aa: CASSLVPLAGGSRNEQFF
cdr3_nt: TGTGCCAGCAGCTTGGTCCCGCTAGCGGGGGGGAGTAGGAATGAGCAGTTCTTC
j_call: TRBJ2-1
v_call: TRBV5-8
cdr3_length: 18
clone_size: NA
d_call: TRBD2

cdr3_aa: CASSKASKRNYGYTF
cdr3_nt: TGTGCCAGCAGCAAAGCAAGTAAACGGAACTATGGCTACACCTTC
j_call: TRBJ1-2
v_call: TRBV21-1
cdr3_length: 15
clone_size: NA
d_call: NA

cdr3_aa: CASSRPLLAGVYEQYF
cdr3_nt: TGTGCCAGCAGCCGCCCCCTCCTAGCGGGAGTTTACGAGCAGTACTTC
j_call: TRBJ2-7
v_call: TRBV3-1/TRBV3-2
cdr3_length: 16
clone_size: NA
d_call: TRBD2

cdr3_aa: CASSQLQSSYEQYF
cdr3_nt: TGCGCCAGCAGCCAGTTACAAAGCTCCTACGAGCAGTACTTC
j_call: TRBJ2-7
v_call: TRBV4-1
cdr3_length: 14
clone_size: NA
d_call: NA

cdr3_aa: CASSKTTGGETQYF
cdr3_nt: TGTGCCAGCAGCAAGACGACAGGGGGAGAGACCCAGTACTTC
j_call: TRBJ2-5
v_call: TRBV5-6
cdr3_length: 14
clone_size: NA
d_call: TRBD1

cdr3_aa: CASSVSDYGYTF
cdr3_nt: TGTGCCAGCAGTGTATCCGATTATGGCTACACCTTC
j_call: TRBJ1-2
v_call: TRBV28
cdr3_length: 12
clone_size: NA
d_call: NA

cdr3_aa: CATSRVDRPFMTDTQYF
cdr3_nt: TGTGCCACCAGCAGAGTCGACAGGCCATTCATGACCGATACGCAGTATTTT
j_call: TRBJ2-3
v_call: TRBV15
cdr3_length: 17
clone_size: NA
d_call: NA

cdr3_aa: CAISDDRDGEKLFF
cdr3_nt: TGTGCCATCAGCGACGACAGGGACGGTGAAAAACTGTTTTTT
j_call: TRBJ1-4
v_call: TRBV10-3
cdr3_length: 14
clone_size: few
d_call: TRBD1